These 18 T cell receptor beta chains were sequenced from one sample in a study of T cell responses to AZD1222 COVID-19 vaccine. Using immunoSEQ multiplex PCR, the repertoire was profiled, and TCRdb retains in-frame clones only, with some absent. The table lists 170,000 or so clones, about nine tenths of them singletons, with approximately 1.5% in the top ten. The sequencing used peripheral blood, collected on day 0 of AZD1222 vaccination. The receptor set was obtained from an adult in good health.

CDR3 nucleotide sequence: TGTGCCAGTAGTCAACAAGAGACCCAGTACTTC. This sequence encodes CASSQQETQYF. The chain uses TRBV19 and TRBJ2-5; unclear D gene. Germline V CDR1 and CDR2: LNHDA, SQIVND (reference sequence). The V end lost 5 bases, the J end lost 2 bases, and 3 bases lay between the germline ends. The CDR3 has 11 amino acids.

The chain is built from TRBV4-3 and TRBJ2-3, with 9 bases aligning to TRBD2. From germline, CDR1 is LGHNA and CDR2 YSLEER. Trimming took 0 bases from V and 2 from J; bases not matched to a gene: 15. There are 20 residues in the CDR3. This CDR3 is CASSQDAPHRLAGATDTQYF. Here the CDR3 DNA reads TGCGCCAGCAGCCAAGATGCCCCCCACCGGTTAGCGGGGGCCACAGATACGCAGTATTTT.

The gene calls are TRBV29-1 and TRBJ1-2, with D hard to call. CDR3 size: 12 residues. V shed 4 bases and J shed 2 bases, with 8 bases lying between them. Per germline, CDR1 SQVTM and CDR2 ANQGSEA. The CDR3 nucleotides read TGCAGCGTTGGGGCTGGGAACTATGGCTACACCTTC. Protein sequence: CSVGAGNYGYTF. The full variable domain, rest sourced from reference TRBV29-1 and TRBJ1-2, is SAVISQKPSRDICQRGTSLTIQCQVDSQVTMMFWYRQQPGQSLTLIATANQGSEATYESGFVIDKFPISRPNLTFSTLTVSNMSPEDSSIYLCSVGAGNYGYTFGSGTRLTVV.

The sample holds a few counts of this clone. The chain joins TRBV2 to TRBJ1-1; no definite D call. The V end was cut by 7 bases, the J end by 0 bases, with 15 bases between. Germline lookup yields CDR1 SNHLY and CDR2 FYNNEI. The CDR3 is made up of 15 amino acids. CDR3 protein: CASKEHLNLNTEAFF. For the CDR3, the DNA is TGTGCCAGCAAGGAACACTTGAACCTGAACACTGAAGCTTTCTTT.

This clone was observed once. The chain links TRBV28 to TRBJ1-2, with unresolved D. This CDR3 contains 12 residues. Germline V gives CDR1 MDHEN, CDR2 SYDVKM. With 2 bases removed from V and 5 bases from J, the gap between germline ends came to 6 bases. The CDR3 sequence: CASSLQFYGYTF. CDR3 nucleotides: TGTGCCAGCAGTTTACAGTTTTATGGCTACACCTTC.

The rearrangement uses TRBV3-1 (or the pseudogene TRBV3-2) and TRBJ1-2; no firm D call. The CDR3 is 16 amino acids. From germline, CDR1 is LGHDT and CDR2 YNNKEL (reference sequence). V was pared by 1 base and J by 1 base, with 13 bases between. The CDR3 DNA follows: TGTGCCAGCAGCCAAGGTTCCCTGGGGTTTAACTATGGCTACACCTTC. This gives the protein CASSQGSLGFNYGYTF.

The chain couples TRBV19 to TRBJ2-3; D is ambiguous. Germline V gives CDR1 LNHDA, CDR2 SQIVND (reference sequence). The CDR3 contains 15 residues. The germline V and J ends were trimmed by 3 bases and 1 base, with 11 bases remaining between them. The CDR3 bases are TGTGCCAGTAGTATTAGTACCCCAGGCACAGATACGCAGTATTTT. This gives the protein CASSISTPGTDTQYF. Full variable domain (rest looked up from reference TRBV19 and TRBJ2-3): DGGITQSPKYLFRKEGQNVTLSCEQNLNHDAMYWYRQDPGQGLRLIYYSQIVNDFQKGDIAEGYSVSREKKESFPLTVTSAQKNPTAFYLCASSISTPGTDTQYFGPGTRLTVL.

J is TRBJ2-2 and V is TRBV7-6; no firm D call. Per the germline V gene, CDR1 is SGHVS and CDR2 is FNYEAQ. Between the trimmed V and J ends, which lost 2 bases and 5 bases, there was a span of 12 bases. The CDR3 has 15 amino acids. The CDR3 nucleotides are TGTGCCAGCAGCTTAATAGGCCACGGGACCGGGGAGCTGTTTTTT. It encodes CASSLIGHGTGELFF.

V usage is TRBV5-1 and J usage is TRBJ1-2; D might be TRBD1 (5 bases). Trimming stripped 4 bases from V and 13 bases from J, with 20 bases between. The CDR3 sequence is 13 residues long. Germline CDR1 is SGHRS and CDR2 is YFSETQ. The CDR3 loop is CASSTPGTLSRTF. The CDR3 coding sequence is TGCGCCAGCAGCACGCCCGGGACCCTCTCTCGCACCTTC.

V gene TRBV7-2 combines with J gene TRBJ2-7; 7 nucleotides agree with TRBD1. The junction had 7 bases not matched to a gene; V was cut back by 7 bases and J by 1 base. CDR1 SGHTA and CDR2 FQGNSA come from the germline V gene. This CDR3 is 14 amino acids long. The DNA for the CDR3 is TGTGCCAGCAAGCGGACAGGACCTTCCTACGAGCAGTACTTC. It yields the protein CASKRTGPSYEQYF.

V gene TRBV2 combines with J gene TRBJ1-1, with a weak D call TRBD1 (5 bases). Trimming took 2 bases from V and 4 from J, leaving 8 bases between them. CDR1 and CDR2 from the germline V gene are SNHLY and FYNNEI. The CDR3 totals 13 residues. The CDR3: CASSEQGGTEAFF. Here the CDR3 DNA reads TGTGCCAGCAGTGAACAGGGTGGCACTGAAGCTTTCTTT. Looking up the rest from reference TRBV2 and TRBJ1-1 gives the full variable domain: EPEVTQTPSHQVTQMGQEVILRCVPISNHLYFYWYRQILGQKVEFLVSFYNNEISEKSEIFDDQFSVERPDGSNFTLKIRSTKLEDSAMYFCASSEQGGTEAFFGQGTRLTVV.

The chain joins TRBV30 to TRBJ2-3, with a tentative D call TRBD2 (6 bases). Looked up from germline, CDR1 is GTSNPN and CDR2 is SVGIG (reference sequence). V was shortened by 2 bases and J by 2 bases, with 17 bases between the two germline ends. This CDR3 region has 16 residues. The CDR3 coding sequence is TGTGCCTGGAGTACACGGGGGTTGCGGGCCACAGATACGCAGTATTTT. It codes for CAWSTRGLRATDTQYF.

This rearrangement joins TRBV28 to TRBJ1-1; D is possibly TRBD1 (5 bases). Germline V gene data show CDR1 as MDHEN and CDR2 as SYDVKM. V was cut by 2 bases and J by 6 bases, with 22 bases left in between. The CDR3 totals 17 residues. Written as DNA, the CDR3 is TGTGCCAGCAGTTTAACGGGACTCCCAGCGAGGGGCCCTGAAGCTTTCTTT. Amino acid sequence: CASSLTGLPARGPEAFF.

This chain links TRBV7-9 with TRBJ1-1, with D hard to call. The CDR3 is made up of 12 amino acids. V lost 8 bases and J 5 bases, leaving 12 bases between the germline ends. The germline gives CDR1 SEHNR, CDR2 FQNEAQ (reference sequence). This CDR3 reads CASERGWTEAFF. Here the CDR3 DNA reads TGTGCCAGCGAGCGAGGATGGACTGAAGCTTTCTTT.

The CDR3 nucleotides are TGCAGTGCTAGAGGAAAACAAGCTTTCTTT. Encoded protein: CSARGKQAFF. The rearrangement uses TRBV20-1 and TRBJ1-1; no reliable D call. The V gene's germline CDR1 is DFQATT and CDR2 SNEGSKA (reference sequence). The CDR3 consists of 10 residues. The germline V and J ends were trimmed by 1 base and 9 bases, with 6 bases remaining between them.

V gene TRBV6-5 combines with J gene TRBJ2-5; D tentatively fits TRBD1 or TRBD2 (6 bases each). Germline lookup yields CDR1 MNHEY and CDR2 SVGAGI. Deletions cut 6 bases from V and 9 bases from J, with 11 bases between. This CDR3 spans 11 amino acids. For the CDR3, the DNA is TGTGCCAGCAGCGAGAGGGGGGCCCAGTACTTC. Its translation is CASSERGAQYF.

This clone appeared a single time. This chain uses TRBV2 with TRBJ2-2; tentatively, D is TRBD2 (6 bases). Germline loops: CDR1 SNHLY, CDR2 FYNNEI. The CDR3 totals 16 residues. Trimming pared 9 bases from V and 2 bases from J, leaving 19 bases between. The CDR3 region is CASLDSGTGNTGELFF. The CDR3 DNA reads TGTGCCAGTTTAGATTCCGGGACTGGCAACACCGGGGAGCTGTTTTTT.

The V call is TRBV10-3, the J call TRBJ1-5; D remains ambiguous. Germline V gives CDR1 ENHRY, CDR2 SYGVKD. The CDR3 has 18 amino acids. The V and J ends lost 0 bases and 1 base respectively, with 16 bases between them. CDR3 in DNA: TGTGCCATCAGTGAGTCGACCCGGACCCCGGGCAGCAATCAGCCCCAGCATTTT. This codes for CAISESTRTPGSNQPQHF.